The T cell receptor beta chain described here comes from a study of blood T cell repertoires in COVID-19. As for the study in general: Whether acute or convalescent, the COVID-19 samples came from the United States, Italy and Spain. Sources were T cells, B-cell-depleted T cells, or PBMCs; the material itself was cDNA or gDNA.

In the original analysis: Nucleated cell number was recorded as an estimate derived from reference gene primer amplification. This table comes from immunoSEQ multiplex PCR, and its TCRdb copy is limited to in-frame clones, with some not included. V and J calls and clone size are given by that table; D and trimming were obtained from the DNA. Of approximately 210,000 clones listed, 75% to 90% were seen once; the top ten hold 0.65% to 0.85%. The V gene's germline CDR1 is MNHEY and CDR2 SMNVEV (reference sequence). The CDR3 loop spans 13 amino acids. V lost 6 bases and J lost 4; bases outside the gene matches: 3.

Sample: peripheral blood. This receptor was obtained from a man aged 35 to 55 with acute or convalescent COVID-19. V is TRBV27 and J is TRBJ1-1; 9 nucleotides line up with TRBD1. The chain's CDR3 is CASSRTGATEAFF. CDR3 sequence (DNA): TGTGCCAGCAGCCGGACAGGGGCCACTGAAGCTTTCTTT.